The next 10 T cell receptor beta chains were all read from a single sample in a study of cytomegalovirus exposure and HLA in healthy donors. 60 Vbeta and 13 Jbeta primers were used in PCR. Here immunoSEQ multiplex PCR was the method, and the copy in TCRdb shows in-frame clones only, minus some. The sample holds 100,000 to 150,000 clones; around three quarters are singletons and the top ten take about 1.2%. The specimen was PBMCs. These receptors originate from a female donor in good health and CMV-seronegative.

The gene calls are TRBV7-2 and TRBJ2-3; 13 bases are shared with TRBD2. V dropped 7 bases and J dropped 5; count of bases not matched to a gene: 3. Germline V lookup: CDR1 SGHTA, CDR2 FQGNSA. The CDR3 totals 14 residues. The CDR3 bases are TGTGCCAGCAAACTAGCGGGAGGGATAGATACGCAGTATTTT. It yields the protein CASKLAGGIDTQYF.

The chain has TRBV5-8 and TRBJ2-1; D is unclear. The CDR3 length is 14 residues. V was pared by 4 bases and J by 0 bases, with 8 bases between. Germline loops: CDR1 SGHTS, CDR2 YDEGEE. The DNA for the CDR3 is TGTGCCAGCAGCCCGAGGCTCTCCTACAATGAGCAGTTCTTC. This encodes CASSPRLSYNEQFF.

This chain's CDR3 is CASSSSADYGYTF. The DNA of the CDR3 is TGTGCCAGCAGCTCCTCCGCAGACTATGGCTACACCTTC. The J gene is TRBJ1-2, the V gene TRBV28, with no clear D. The CDR3 consists of 13 residues. V was trimmed by 6 bases and J by 3 bases, leaving 11 bases between them. CDR1 and CDR2 (germline): MDHEN, SYDVKM.

The V gene is TRBV7-2, the J gene TRBJ2-7; TRBD2 matches at 9 bases. The germline gives CDR1 SGHTA, CDR2 FQGNSA. The junction had 3 bases not matched to a gene; V was cut back by 4 bases and J by 5 bases. This CDR3 region has 13 residues. The CDR3: CASSSTSGNEQYF. DNA of the CDR3: TGTGCCAGCAGCTCGACTAGCGGCAACGAGCAGTACTTC.

A word on this clone: Sequence at one end of the junction differs from germline and may be a read error. The rearrangement uses TRBV7-2 and TRBJ2-3; TRBD1 is a possible D gene (6 bases). Germline loops: CDR1 SGHTA, CDR2 FQGNSA. CDR3 length: 13 amino acids. CDR3 bases: TGTGCCAGCAGCCTCACCGAGGGGGATACGCAATATTTT. This codes for CASSLTEGDTQYF.

This sequence joins TRBV2 and TRBJ2-5; the match to TRBD2 covers 7 bases. From germline, CDR1 is SNHLY and CDR2 FYNNEI. This CDR3 spans 13 amino acids. Trimming cost V 4 bases and J 4 bases; bases outside gene matches: 3. The CDR3 protein is CASSGLARETQYF. In DNA, the CDR3 is TGTGCCAGCAGTGGACTAGCCCGAGAGACCCAGTACTTC.

V and J are TRBV5-6 and TRBJ2-7, with 9 bases identical to TRBD2. CDR1 and CDR2 from the germline V gene are SGHDT and YYEEEE. The CDR3 length is 16 residues. The ends lost 4 bases at V and 5 bases at J; junction bases unmatched: 13. The CDR3 spells CASSHVLAGGYDEQYF. The CDR3 nucleotides read TGTGCCAGCAGCCACGTTCTGGCGGGAGGGTACGACGAGCAGTACTTC.

J is TRBJ1-2 and V is TRBV27; possible D gene TRBD1, 6 bases. The CDR3 has 13 amino acids. V dropped 8 bases and J dropped 7 bases, with 17 bases sitting between them. From germline, CDR1 is MNHEY and CDR2 SMNVEV (reference sequence). CDR3 amino acids: CASGWGGAAGYTF. The CDR3 nucleotides are TGTGCCAGCGGTTGGGGGGGCGCAGCTGGCTACACCTTC.

The chain couples TRBV5-8 to TRBJ2-1; no definite D call. The CDR3 has 14 residues. V was pared by 2 bases and J by 0 bases, with 6 bases between. Germline V gene data show CDR1 as SGHTS and CDR2 as YDEGEE. The CDR3 protein is CASSFGSSYNEQFF. CDR3 DNA sequence: TGTGCCAGCAGCTTTGGCAGCTCCTACAATGAGCAGTTCTTC. Full variable domain (remainder filled in from reference TRBV5-8 and TRBJ2-1): EAGVTQSPTHLIKTRGQQATLRCSPISGHTSVYWYQQALGLGLQFLLWYDEGEERNRGNFPPRFSGRQFPNYSSELNVNALELEDSALYLCASSFGSSYNEQFFGPGTRLTVL.

The chain employs TRBV25-1 and TRBJ2-1, with 8 bases fitting TRBD1. The germline CDR1 and CDR2 sequences are MGHDK and SYGVNS. CDR3 length equals 16 residues. V trimming: 5 bases; J trimming: 1 base; junction bases outside the gene matches: 7. As DNA, the CDR3 is TGTGCCAGCAGTCCTCGGGACAGGAGATCCTACAATGAGCAGTTCTTC. It codes for CASSPRDRRSYNEQFF.